The sequence of this T cell receptor beta chain was determined in a study of T-cell memory formation after mild COVID-19. Study overall: TCR clusters were mostly confined to one donor each. General study results and limits: Contracting CD4+ clones sat mainly in CM and EM; CD8+ in EMRA.

About this clonotype: Its antigen remains unidentified.

The CDR3 is 15 residues long. The germline V and J ends were trimmed by 0 bases and 6 bases, with 16 bases remaining between them. The germline V gene has CDR1 SGHKS and CDR2 YYEKEE (reference sequence). TCRdb processed the 5' RACE reads anew with MiXCR; each CDR3 protein has one entry. In the table there are about 250,000 distinct CDR3 sequences, roughly 17% of which are singletons. Sequenced sample: PBMCs or a T cell subset sorted from them (not recorded which). The TCR was taken from a man younger than 35 who had mild COVID-19 (a few samples of this study predate the infection). Cell type and time point are not known. V usage is TRBV5-5 and J usage is TRBJ2-7; D is perhaps TRBD1 (5 bases). The CDR3 spells CASSLDPGFQAEQYF. CDR3 nucleotides: TGTGCCAGCAGCTTGGACCCAGGGTTCCAGGCCGAGCAGTACTTC.